The source of this T cell receptor (beta chain) is a study of CD8 T cells in ankylosing spondylitis. Study results and caveats: Some of these motif variants have turned up before, in reports on reactive arthritis synovial fluid and blood. A motif in TCR beta, a set of eight highly homologous variants, appeared characteristic of ankylosing spondylitis blood. Disease-linked clones displayed a CD8+ phenotype and appeared relatively rarely in peripheral blood.

CDR3 length: 14 amino acids. Trimming removed 6 bases from V and 6 bases from J; junction bases left unmatched: 6. Quantitative 5'-RACE with molecular barcodes generated TCR beta libraries. TCRdb reprocessed the 5' RACE reads with MiXCR, giving one entry per CDR3 protein. This table holds roughly 150,000 distinct CDR3 sequences, approximately 9% found once. This clonotype has a handful of counts. Its antigen is not known. The sequencing sample was made of blood, either unsorted or a sorted T cell fraction (not recorded which). This TCR was sampled from a female donor with ankylosing spondylitis or in good health (not recorded which). The chain couples TRBV12-3 or TRBV12-4 to TRBJ2-2; 8 bases map to TRBD2. The CDR3 loop is CASRTGTSSGELFF. DNA for the CDR3: TGTGCCAGCAGAACGGGGACTAGTTCCGGGGAGCTGTTTTTT.